This T cell receptor beta chain comes out of a study of blood T cell repertoires in COVID-19. The overall study: From T cells, B-cell-depleted T cells, or PBMCs came the material, which was cDNA or gDNA.

This CDR3 contains 16 residues. The ends lost 3 bases at V and 0 bases at J; junction bases unmatched: 6. CDR1 is SGDLS, CDR2 YYNGEE, per germline. Profiling relied on immunoSEQ multiplex PCR, and the TCRdb table lists in-frame clones only, not all of them. The sample has tens of thousands of clones, just over 85% seen once. The chain uses TRBV9 and TRBJ2-3; 8 positions agree with TRBD1. This sequence was found in a woman aged 55-69 years with acute or convalescent COVID-19. Sequencing input: peripheral blood. Written as DNA, the CDR3 is TGTGCCAGCAGCGACTCAGGGGGCAGTAGCACAGATACGCAGTATTTT. The encoded protein is CASSDSGGSSTDTQYF.